This is a list of T cell receptor beta chains from one sample in a study of early T cells in non-severe SARS-CoV-2 infection. TCRdb recomputed calls from the 5' RACE reads with MiXCR, one row per CDR3 protein. Of about 70,000 distinct CDR3 sequences in the sample, roughly an eighth were seen once. Sequencing was performed on whole blood. Source of these receptors: an adult who was a healthcare worker with PCR-confirmed SARS-CoV-2 infection or an uninfected control (not recorded which). Both conserved end residues are part of each CDR3. A D gene is named only where the DNA matches it firmly. The listing skips clone size in some rows; elsewhere it reads once, few, many or a size class.

many,16,TRBJ1-3,TRBV12-3/TRBV12-4,NA,CASSLAEPSSGNTIYF,TGTGCCAGCAGTTTAGCCGAACCTAGCTCTGGAAACACCATATATTTT
NA,13,TRBJ2-7,TRBV20-1,TRBD2,CSGGIAGGPEQYF,TGCAGTGGGGGCATAGCGGGAGGGCCCGAGCAGTACTTC
many,20,TRBJ2-7,TRBV21-1,NA,CASSPLGPPDPASGSYEQYF,TGTGCCAGCAGCCCCCTGGGACCGCCTGACCCGGCGTCTGGCTCCTACGAGCAGTACTTC
few,15,TRBJ2-1,TRBV7-9,TRBD1,CASSHRDRDMNEQFF,TGTGCCAGCAGCCACCGGGACAGGGATATGAATGAGCAGTTCTTC
many,16,TRBJ2-2,TRBV3-1,TRBD2,CASSQGGGRIAGELFF,TGTGCCAGCAGCCAAGGGGGCGGGAGGATCGCCGGGGAGCTGTTTTTT
many,14,TRBJ1-4,TRBV29-1,NA,CSVPAGRTNEKLFF,TGCAGCGTTCCGGCAGGGCGAACAAATGAAAAACTGTTTTTT
NA,16,TRBJ2-7,TRBV27,TRBD1,CASSIWTGSSSYEQYF,TGTGCCAGCAGCATCTGGACAGGTAGCAGCTCCTACGAGCAGTACTTC
many,14,TRBJ1-2,TRBV6-2/TRBV6-3,NA,CASSYLGTSYGYTF,TGTGCCAGCAGTTACTTGGGGACGAGCTATGGCTACACCTTC
once,12,TRBJ2-2,TRBV10-2,NA,CASSGNTGELFF,TGCGCCAGCAGTGGTAACACCGGGGAGCTGTTTTTT
NA,13,TRBJ2-1,TRBV28,NA,CASSGISYNEQFF,TGTGCCAGCAGCGGGATATCCTACAATGAGCAGTTCTTC
many,15,TRBJ1-1,TRBV3-1,NA,CASSPGGGGNTEAFF,TGTGCCAGCAGCCCCGGAGGGGGTGGGAACACTGAAGCTTTCTTT
few,15,TRBJ1-1,TRBV7-2,TRBD1,CASSLQGAKNTEAFF,TGTGCCAGCAGCTTACAGGGGGCAAAGAACACTGAAGCTTTCTTT
many,14,TRBJ2-7,TRBV27,TRBD1,CASRGTGGSYEQYF,TGTGCCAGCAGGGGGACAGGGGGCTCCTACGAGCAGTACTTC
NA,16,TRBJ2-1,TRBV28,NA,CASSLWEGGRYNEQFF,TGTGCCAGCAGTTTATGGGAGGGGGGCAGGTACAATGAGCAGTTCTTC
many,13,TRBJ1-1,TRBV21-1,NA,CASSYGLNTEAFF,TGTGCCAGCAGCTACGGGCTGAACACTGAAGCTTTCTTT
many,16,TRBJ2-7,TRBV30,TRBD2,CAWSPLGLAGSYEQYF,TGTGCCTGGAGCCCCCTGGGACTAGCGGGGAGCTACGAGCAGTACTTC
many,12,TRBJ1-2,TRBV2,NA,CASKQGQWGYTF,TGTGCCAGCAAACAGGGCCAGTGGGGCTACACCTTC
many,16,TRBJ1-2,TRBV20-1,NA,CSAPPFGWAGAYGYTF,TGCAGTGCTCCCCCGTTCGGGTGGGCAGGAGCCTATGGCTACACCTTC
many,16,TRBJ2-2,TRBV5-4,TRBD1,CASSFAGQGRSGELFF,TGTGCCAGCAGCTTCGCGGGACAGGGTCGGAGCGGGGAGCTGTTTTTT
many,14,TRBJ1-2,TRBV27,NA,CASSLTTGANGYTF,TGTGCCAGCAGTTTAACGACGGGGGCCAATGGCTACACCTTC
NA,16,TRBJ1-3,TRBV6-5,NA,CASSYSMRVAGNTIYF,TGTGCCAGCAGTTACAGTATGAGGGTAGCTGGAAACACCATATATTTT
many,14,TRBJ1-1,TRBV7-8,NA,CASATQKLNTEAFF,TGTGCCAGCGCCACGCAGAAACTGAACACTGAAGCTTTCTTT
many,13,TRBJ2-1,TRBV7-9,NA,CASSLVSGDEQFF,TGTGCCAGCAGCTTGGTCTCGGGCGACGAGCAGTTCTTC
many,13,TRBJ2-7,TRBV7-9,NA,CASSLSEASEQYF,TGTGCCAGCAGCTTATCAGAGGCGAGCGAGCAGTACTTC
many,13,TRBJ2-7,TRBV28,NA,CASSLNWGHEQYF,TGTGCCAGCAGTTTAAACTGGGGCCACGAGCAGTACTTC
many,15,TRBJ2-5,TRBV7-2,TRBD1,CASSLRTGGQETQYF,TGTGCCAGCAGCCTTCGGACAGGGGGCCAGGAGACCCAGTACTTC
many,13,TRBJ2-7,TRBV28,NA,CASISGGRYEQYF,TGTGCCAGCATATCGGGGGGCAGATACGAGCAGTACTTC
many,15,TRBJ2-7,TRBV20-1,TRBD2,CSARNTRGRAMEQYF,TGCAGTGCTAGAAACACGCGCGGGAGGGCCATGGAGCAGTACTTC
many,15,TRBJ1-5,TRBV12-3/TRBV12-4,NA,CASSSPGQNGQPQHF,TGTGCCAGCAGCTCACCGGGCCAAAACGGGCAGCCCCAGCATTTT
NA,12,TRBJ2-4,TRBV7-9,NA,CASGEDENIQYF,TGTGCCAGTGGGGAGGACGAAAACATTCAGTACTTC
many,15,TRBJ1-4,TRBV4-3,TRBD1,CASSQVGTGGEKLFF,TGCGCCAGCAGCCAAGTAGGGACAGGAGGTGAAAAACTGTTTTTT
once,13,TRBJ2-7,TRBV10-3,NA,CAISESDSTEQYF,TGTGCCATCAGTGAGTCGGACAGCACCGAGCAGTACTTC
many,16,TRBJ1-2,TRBV18,TRBD1,CASSPGQGPDGYGYTF,TGTGCCAGCTCCCCGGGACAGGGGCCGGATGGCTATGGCTACACCTTC
many,14,TRBJ2-6,TRBV10-3,NA,CAISAGSGANVLTF,TGTGCCATCAGTGCGGGGTCTGGGGCCAACGTCCTGACTTTC
NA,15,TRBJ2-2,TRBV3-1,NA,CASSQDLGDTGELFF,TGTGCCAGCAGCCAAGATTTGGGGGACACCGGGGAGCTGTTTTTT
many,14,TRBJ2-6,TRBV29-1,TRBD1,CSVAGGGGANVLTF,TGCAGCGTGGCAGGGGGCGGTGGGGCCAACGTCCTGACTTTC
NA,12,TRBJ1-2,TRBV29-1,NA,CSGGTDNYGYTF,TGCAGCGGAGGGACGGATAACTATGGCTACACCTTC
many,12,TRBJ2-2,TRBV5-6,NA,CASSFETGELFF,TGTGCCAGCAGCTTTGAGACCGGGGAGCTGTTTTTT
NA,15,TRBJ1-1,TRBV4-3,NA,CASSLQGGFDTEAFF,TGCGCCAGCAGCCTGCAGGGAGGTTTTGACACTGAAGCTTTCTTT
medium-sized,19,TRBJ1-5,TRBV20-1,TRBD1,CSAKPRGTGRWYSNQPQHF,TGCAGTGCTAAACCCCGGGGGACAGGGAGGTGGTATAGCAATCAGCCCCAGCATTTT
many,15,TRBJ2-3,TRBV5-1,NA,CASSSTLQATDTQYF,TGCGCCAGCAGCTCTACCTTACAAGCCACAGATACGCAGTATTTT
NA,14,TRBJ1-5,TRBV6-1,NA,CASSEHLVNQPQHF,TGTGCCAGCAGTGAGCACCTAGTCAATCAGCCCCAGCATTTT
few,17,TRBJ1-3,TRBV9,NA,CASSDRDRRASGNTIYF,TGTGCCAGCAGCGACCGGGACCGTCGAGCCTCTGGAAACACCATATATTTT
many,14,TRBJ2-7,TRBV20-1,TRBD2,CSARPGTNSYEQYF,TGCAGTGCTCGTCCCGGGACTAACTCCTACGAGCAGTACTTC
many,16,TRBJ2-1,TRBV9,NA,CASSGTGTPYYNEQFF,TGTGCCAGCAGCGGCACCGGGACACCCTACTACAATGAGCAGTTCTTC
many,14,TRBJ2-3,TRBV3-1,NA,CASSQAARGDTQYF,TGTGCCAGCAGCCAAGCGGCCAGGGGAGATACGCAGTATTTT
many,17,TRBJ2-1,TRBV7-2,TRBD2,CASSSPRLAESYNEQFF,TGTGCCAGCAGCTCCCCCCGACTAGCGGAGAGCTACAATGAGCAGTTCTTC
many,13,TRBJ2-7,TRBV28,NA,CASSQGVFGEQYF,TGTGCCAGCAGCCAGGGAGTGTTCGGCGAGCAGTACTTC
NA,14,TRBJ1-2,TRBV12-3/TRBV12-4,NA,CASSGLGLGYGYTF,TGTGCCAGCAGTGGACTGGGGTTAGGCTATGGCTACACCTTC
NA,13,TRBJ2-7,TRBV10-3,NA,CAISTGTTYEQYF,TGTGCCATCAGTACAGGGACAACCTACGAGCAGTACTTC
many,14,TRBJ2-5,TRBV7-2,NA,CASSLSAGQETQYF,TGTGCCAGCAGCCTCTCCGCGGGGCAAGAGACCCAGTACTTC
many,13,TRBJ1-4,TRBV7-9,NA,CASTPPGDEKLFF,TGTGCCAGCACCCCGCCCGGGGACGAAAAACTGTTTTTT
many,12,TRBJ1-1,TRBV29-1,NA,CSVRALNTEAFF,TGCAGCGTGAGAGCCTTGAACACTGAAGCTTTCTTT